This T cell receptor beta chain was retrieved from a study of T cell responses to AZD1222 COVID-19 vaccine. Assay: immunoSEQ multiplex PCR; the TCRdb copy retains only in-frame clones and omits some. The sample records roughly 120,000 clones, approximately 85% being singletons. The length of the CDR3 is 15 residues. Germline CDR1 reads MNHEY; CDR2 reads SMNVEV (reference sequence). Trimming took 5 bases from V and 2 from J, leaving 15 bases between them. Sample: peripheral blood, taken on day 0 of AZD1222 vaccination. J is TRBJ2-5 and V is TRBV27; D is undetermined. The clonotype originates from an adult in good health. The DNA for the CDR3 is TGTGCCAGCAGTCGAAGCTGGGCCCTACAAGAGACCCAGTACTTC. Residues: CASSRSWALQETQYF.